Below are 10 T cell receptor beta chains sequenced from a single sample in a study of T-cell memory formation after mild COVID-19. One entry per CDR3 protein results from TCRdb running MiXCR on the 5' RACE reads. This table has approximately 390,000 distinct CDR3 sequences, 16% appearing once. Sequenced material: PBMCs or a T cell subset sorted from them (not recorded which). Source of these receptors: a man aged 18 to 30 who had mild COVID-19 (a few samples of this study predate the infection). Cell type and time point are not known.

This sequence joins TRBV12-3 or TRBV12-4 and TRBJ1-4; TRBD1 agrees at 8 bases. The CDR3 loop spans 14 amino acids. V shed 5 bases and J 8 bases; nucleotides not matched to a gene: 7. CDR3 protein: CASSPWTGREKLFF. Written as DNA, the CDR3 is TGTGCCAGCAGTCCTTGGACAGGGAGGGAAAAACTGTTTTTT.

The chain uses TRBV29-1 and TRBJ1-2, with 7 positions matching TRBD1. Germline V CDR1 and CDR2: SQVTM, ANQGSEA. The CDR3 extends over 11 amino acids. V lost 7 bases, J lost 5 bases, and 4 bases stayed unmatched. DNA of the CDR3: TGCAGCGCGGGACAGTCGTATGGCTACACCTTC. It translates to CSAGQSYGYTF.

The V and J genes are TRBV30 and TRBJ1-4; D is undetermined. Germline V lookup: CDR1 GTSNPN, CDR2 SVGIG (reference sequence). This CDR3 spans 14 amino acids. Trimming took 2 bases from V and 4 from J, leaving 11 bases between them. CDR3 sequence: CAWSRGRNNEKLFF. As DNA, the CDR3 is TGTGCCTGGAGTCGCGGACGAAATAATGAAAAACTGTTTTTT.

This clonotype appeared a few times. This chain links TRBV12-3 or TRBV12-4 with TRBJ2-5, with D possibly called TRBD1 or TRBD2 (5 bases each). V was pared by 3 bases and J by 10 bases, with 18 bases between. This CDR3 is built from 14 residues. CDR3 nucleotide sequence: TGTGCCAGCAGTTTTGGGGCCGGGGAAGGTGACCAGTACTTC. Encoded protein: CASSFGAGEGDQYF.

This clonotype showed up just a few times. The J gene is TRBJ2-3, the V gene TRBV27; D is unresolved. The V and J ends lost 2 bases and 3 bases respectively, with 12 bases between them. This CDR3 comprises 15 residues. CDR1 and CDR2 from the germline V gene are MNHEY and SMNVEV (reference sequence). The CDR3, as DNA: TGTGCCAGCAGTTTAAAATCCGGTCTGACAGATACGCAGTATTTT. Translation: CASSLKSGLTDTQYF.

The rearrangement uses TRBV5-5 and TRBJ1-5; D unresolved. CDR1 is SGHKS, CDR2 YYEKEE, per germline (reference sequence). Trimming shortened V by 2 bases and J by 7 bases, and 13 bases separated the two germline ends. The CDR3 has 14 amino acids. In DNA, the CDR3 is TGTGCCAGCAGCTTTGGACCTGGAGTACAGCCCCAGCATTTT. Translation gives CASSFGPGVQPQHF. Combining the CDR3 with reference TRBV5-5 and TRBJ1-5 gives the whole variable domain DAGVTQSPTHLIKTRGQQVTLRCSPISGHKSVSWYQQVLGQGPQFIFQYYEKEERGRGNFPDRFSARQFPNYSSELNVNALLLGDSALYLCASSFGPGVQPQHFGDGTRLSIL.

V gene TRBV5-6 combines with J gene TRBJ2-7; D may be TRBD1 (5 bases). Germline CDR1 SGHDT, CDR2 YYEEEE. Trimming left V 1 base short and J 4 bases short, with 21 bases between. The CDR3 is 17 amino acids. The CDR3: CASSLTGSMSNLYEQYV. The CDR3 nucleotides are TGTGCCAGCAGCTTGACAGGTTCCATGTCCAATCTTTACGAGCAGTACGTC.

The V gene is TRBV6-2 or TRBV6-3, the J gene TRBJ2-5, with TRBD2 as a possible D gene (5 bases). The germline CDR1 and CDR2 sequences are MNHEY and SVGEGT. The germline V and J ends were trimmed by 5 bases and 8 bases, with 12 bases remaining between them. CDR3 size: 12 residues. CDR3 in amino acids: CASSPGIETQYF. For the CDR3, the DNA is TGTGCCAGCAGTCCCGGGATTGAAACCCAGTACTTC.

CDR3 sequence (DNA): TGTGCCAGCACCATGGGACACGCGAACACCGGGGAGCTGTTTTTT. Its translation is CASTMGHANTGELFF. The chain couples TRBV7-6 to TRBJ2-2, with D possibly matching TRBD1 (6 bases). CDR3 length: 15 residues. Germline loops: CDR1 SGHVS, CDR2 FNYEAQ. Trimming stripped 7 bases from V and 0 bases from J, with 12 bases between. The whole variable domain, filled in from reference TRBV7-6 and TRBJ2-2, reads GAGVSQSPRYKVTKRGQDVALRCDPISGHVSLYWYRQALGQGPEFLTYFNYEAQQDKSGLPNDRFSAERPEGSISTLTIQRTEQRDSAMYRCASTMGHANTGELFFGEGSRLTVL.

This clonotype appeared many times. This chain uses TRBV7-9 with TRBJ2-7, with D possibly called TRBD1 or TRBD2 (6 bases each). The CDR3 sequence is 14 residues long. CDR1 and CDR2 from the germline V gene are SEHNR and FQNEAQ (reference sequence). V lost 2 bases, J lost 6 bases, and 14 bases lay in between. Here the CDR3 reads CASSLIGGGTEQYV. The CDR3 nucleotides read TGTGCCAGCAGCTTAATCGGAGGGGGTACCGAGCAGTACGTC.